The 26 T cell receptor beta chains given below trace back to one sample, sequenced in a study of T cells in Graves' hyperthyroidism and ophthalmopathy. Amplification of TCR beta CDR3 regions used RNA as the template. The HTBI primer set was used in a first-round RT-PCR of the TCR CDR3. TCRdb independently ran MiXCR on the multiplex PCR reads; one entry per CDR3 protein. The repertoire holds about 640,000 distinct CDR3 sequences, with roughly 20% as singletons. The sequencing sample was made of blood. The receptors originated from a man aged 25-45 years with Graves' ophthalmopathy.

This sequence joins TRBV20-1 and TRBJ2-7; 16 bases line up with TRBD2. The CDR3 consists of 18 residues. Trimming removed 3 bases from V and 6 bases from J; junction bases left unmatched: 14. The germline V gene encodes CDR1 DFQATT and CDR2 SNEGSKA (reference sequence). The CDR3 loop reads CSASHRGTSGRDSGEQYF. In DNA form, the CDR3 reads TGCAGTGCTAGCCACCGCGGGACTAGCGGGAGGGATTCTGGCGAGCAGTACTTC.

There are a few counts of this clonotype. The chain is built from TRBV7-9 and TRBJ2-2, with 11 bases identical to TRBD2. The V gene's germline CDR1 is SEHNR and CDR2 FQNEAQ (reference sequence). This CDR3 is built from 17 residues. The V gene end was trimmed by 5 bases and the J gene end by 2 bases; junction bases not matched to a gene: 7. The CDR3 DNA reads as TGTGCCAGCAGCACCCCCCTAGCGGGAGGTAACACCGGGGAGCTGTTTTTT. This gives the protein CASSTPLAGGNTGELFF.

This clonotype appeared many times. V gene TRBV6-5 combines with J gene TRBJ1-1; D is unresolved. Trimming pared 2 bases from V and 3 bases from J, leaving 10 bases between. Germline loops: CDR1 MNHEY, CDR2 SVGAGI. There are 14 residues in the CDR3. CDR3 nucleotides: TGTGCCAGCAGTTACACCCTTAGTTACACTGAAGCTTTCTTT. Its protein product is CASSYTLSYTEAFF.

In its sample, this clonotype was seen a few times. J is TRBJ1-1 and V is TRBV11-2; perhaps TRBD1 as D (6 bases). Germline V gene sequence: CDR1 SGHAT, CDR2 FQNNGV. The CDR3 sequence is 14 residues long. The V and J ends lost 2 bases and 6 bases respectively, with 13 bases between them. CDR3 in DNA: TGTGCCAGCAGCTTAATCTGGACAGCCTCTGAAGCTTTCTTT. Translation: CASSLIWTASEAFF.

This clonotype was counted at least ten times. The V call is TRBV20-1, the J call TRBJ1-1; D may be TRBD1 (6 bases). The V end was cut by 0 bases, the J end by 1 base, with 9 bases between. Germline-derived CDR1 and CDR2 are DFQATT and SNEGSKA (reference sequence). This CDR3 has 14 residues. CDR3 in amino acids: CSARDPRGNTEAFF. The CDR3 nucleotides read TGCAGTGCTAGAGATCCCAGGGGGAACACTGAAGCTTTCTTT.

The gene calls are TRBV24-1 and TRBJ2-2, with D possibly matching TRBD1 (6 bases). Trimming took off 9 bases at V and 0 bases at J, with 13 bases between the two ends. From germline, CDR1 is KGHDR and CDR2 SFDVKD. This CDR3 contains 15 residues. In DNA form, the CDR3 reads TGTGCCACCGCCTCCCAGGGGTCGAACACCGGGGAGCTGTTTTTT. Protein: CATASQGSNTGELFF.

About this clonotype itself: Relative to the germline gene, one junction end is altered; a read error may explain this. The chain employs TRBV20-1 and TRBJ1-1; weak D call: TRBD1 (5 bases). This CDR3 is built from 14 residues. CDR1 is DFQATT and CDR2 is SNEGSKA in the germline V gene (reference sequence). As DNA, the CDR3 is TGCAGTGCTAGAGGGACATCCCTGGACACTGGAGCTTTCTTT. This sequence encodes CSARGTSLDTGAFF.

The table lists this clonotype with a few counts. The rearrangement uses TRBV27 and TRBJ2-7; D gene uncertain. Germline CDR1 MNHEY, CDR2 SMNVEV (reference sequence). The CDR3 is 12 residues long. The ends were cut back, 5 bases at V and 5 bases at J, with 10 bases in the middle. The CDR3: CASSRGSNEQYF. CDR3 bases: TGTGCCAGCAGTCGAGGTAGTAACGAGCAGTACTTC.

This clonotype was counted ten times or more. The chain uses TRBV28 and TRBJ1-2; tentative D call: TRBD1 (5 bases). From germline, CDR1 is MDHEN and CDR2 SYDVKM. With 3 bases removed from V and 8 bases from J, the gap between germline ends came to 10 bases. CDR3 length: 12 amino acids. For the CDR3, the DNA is TGTGCCAGCAGTTTGGGGGTTGGGGGCTACACCTTC. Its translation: CASSLGVGGYTF.

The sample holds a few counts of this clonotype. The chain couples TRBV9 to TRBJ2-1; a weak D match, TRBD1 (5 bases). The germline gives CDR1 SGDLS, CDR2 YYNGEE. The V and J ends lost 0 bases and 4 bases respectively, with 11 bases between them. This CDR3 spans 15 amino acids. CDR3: CASSVEGDLYNEQFF. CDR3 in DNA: TGTGCCAGCAGCGTAGAAGGGGATCTGTACAATGAGCAGTTCTTC.

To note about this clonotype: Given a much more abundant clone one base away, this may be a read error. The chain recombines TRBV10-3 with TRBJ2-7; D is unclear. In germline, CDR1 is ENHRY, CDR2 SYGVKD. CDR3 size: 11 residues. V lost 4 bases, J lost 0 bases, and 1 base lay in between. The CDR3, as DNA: TGTGCCATCAGTGCCTCCTACGAGCAGTACTTC. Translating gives CAISASYEQYF.

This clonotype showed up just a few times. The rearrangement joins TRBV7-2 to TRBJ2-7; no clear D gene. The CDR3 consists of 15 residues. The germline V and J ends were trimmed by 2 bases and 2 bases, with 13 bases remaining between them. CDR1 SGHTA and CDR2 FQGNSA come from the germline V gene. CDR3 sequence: CASSLPPYGTYEQYF. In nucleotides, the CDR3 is TGTGCCAGCAGCTTACCCCCTTACGGAACCTACGAGCAGTACTTC.

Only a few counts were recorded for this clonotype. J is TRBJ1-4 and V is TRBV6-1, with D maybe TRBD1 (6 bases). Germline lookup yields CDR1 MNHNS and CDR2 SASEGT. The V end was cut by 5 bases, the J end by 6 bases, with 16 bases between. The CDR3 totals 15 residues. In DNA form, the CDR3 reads TGTGCCAGCAGTTCCAGGGGCACTGTGGATGAAAAACTGTTTTTT. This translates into CASSSRGTVDEKLFF.

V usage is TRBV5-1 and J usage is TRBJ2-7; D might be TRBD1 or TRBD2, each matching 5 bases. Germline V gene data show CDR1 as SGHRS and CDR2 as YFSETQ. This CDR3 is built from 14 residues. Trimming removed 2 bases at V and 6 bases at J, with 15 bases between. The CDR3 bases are TGCGCCAGCAGCTTACAGGCCTCGGGGACCGAGCAGTACTTC. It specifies CASSLQASGTEQYF.

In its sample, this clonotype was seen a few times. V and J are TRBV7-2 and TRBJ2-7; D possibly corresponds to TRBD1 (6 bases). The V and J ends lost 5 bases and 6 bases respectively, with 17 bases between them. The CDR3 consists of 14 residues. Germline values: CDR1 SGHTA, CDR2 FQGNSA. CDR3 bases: TGTGCCAGCAGCAAAACAGGGTCTATAGTCGAGCAGTACTTC. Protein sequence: CASSKTGSIVEQYF.

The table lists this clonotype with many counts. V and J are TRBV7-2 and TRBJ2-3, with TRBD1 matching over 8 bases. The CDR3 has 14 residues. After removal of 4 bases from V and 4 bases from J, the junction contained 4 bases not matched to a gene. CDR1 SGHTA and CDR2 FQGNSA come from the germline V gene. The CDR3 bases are TGTGCCAGCAGCTCTCAGGGGGCTGCAGATACGCAGTATTTT. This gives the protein CASSSQGAADTQYF. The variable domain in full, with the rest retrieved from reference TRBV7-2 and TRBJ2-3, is GAGVSQSPSNKVTEKGKDVELRCDPISGHTALYWYRQSLGQGLEFLIYFQGNSAPDKSGLPSDRFSAERTGGSVSTLTIQRTQQEDSAVYLCASSSQGAADTQYFGPGTRLTVL.

CDR3 in amino acids: CASSFLLSGSSHEQYF. In DNA, the CDR3 is TGTGCCAGCAGCTTCCTTCTGAGCGGGAGTTCCCACGAGCAGTACTTC. This sequence joins TRBV7-9 and TRBJ2-7, with TRBD2 identical over 8 bases. Germline V gene data show CDR1 as SEHNR and CDR2 as FQNEAQ (reference sequence). The J segment lost 5 bases and the V segment lost 3 bases, leaving 12 bases of the junction unmatched. The CDR3 runs 16 residues. Drawing the rest from reference TRBV7-9 and TRBJ2-7, the complete variable domain is DTGVSQNPRHKITKRGQNVTFRCDPISEHNRLYWYRQTLGQGPEFLTYFQNEAQLEKSRLLSDRFSAERPKGSFSTLEIQRTEQGDSAMYLCASSFLLSGSSHEQYFGPGTRLTVT.

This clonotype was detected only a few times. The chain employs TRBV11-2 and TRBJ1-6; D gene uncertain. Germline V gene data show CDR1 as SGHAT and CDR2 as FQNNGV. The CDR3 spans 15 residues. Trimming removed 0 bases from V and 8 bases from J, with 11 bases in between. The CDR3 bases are TGTGCCAGCAGCTTAGAGTGGGTTCTGCATTCACCCCTCCACTTT. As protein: CASSLEWVLHSPLHF.

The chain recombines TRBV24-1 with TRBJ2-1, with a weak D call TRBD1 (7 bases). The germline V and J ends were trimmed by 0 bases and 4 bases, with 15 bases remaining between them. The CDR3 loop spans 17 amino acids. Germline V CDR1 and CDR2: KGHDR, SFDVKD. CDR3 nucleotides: TGTGCCACCAGTGATTTGCCTGTACAGGGGAGGTACAATGAGCAGTTCTTC. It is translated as CATSDLPVQGRYNEQFF.

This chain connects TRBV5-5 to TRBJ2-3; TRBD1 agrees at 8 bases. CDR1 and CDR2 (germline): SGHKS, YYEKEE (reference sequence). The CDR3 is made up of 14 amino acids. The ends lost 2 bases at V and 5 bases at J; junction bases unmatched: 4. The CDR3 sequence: CASSFGQGGDTQYF. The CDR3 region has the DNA TGTGCCAGCAGCTTCGGACAGGGTGGAGATACGCAGTATTTT.

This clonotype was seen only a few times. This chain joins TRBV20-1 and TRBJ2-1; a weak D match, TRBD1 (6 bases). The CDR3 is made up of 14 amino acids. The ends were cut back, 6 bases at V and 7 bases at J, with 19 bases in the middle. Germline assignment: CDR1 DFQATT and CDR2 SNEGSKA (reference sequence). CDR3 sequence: CSATPRGIQNEQFF. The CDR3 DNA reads TGCAGTGCAACCCCCAGGGGCATCCAAAATGAGCAGTTCTTC.

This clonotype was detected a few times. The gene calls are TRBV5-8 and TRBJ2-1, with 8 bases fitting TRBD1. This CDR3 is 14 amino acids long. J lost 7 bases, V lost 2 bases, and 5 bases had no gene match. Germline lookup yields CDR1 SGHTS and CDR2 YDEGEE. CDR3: CASSLRTGRNEQFF. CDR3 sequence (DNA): TGTGCCAGCAGCTTACGGACAGGGAGGAATGAGCAGTTCTTC.

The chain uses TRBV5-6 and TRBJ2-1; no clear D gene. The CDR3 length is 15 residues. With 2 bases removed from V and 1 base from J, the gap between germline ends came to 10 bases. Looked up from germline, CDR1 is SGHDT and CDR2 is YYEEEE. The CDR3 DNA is TGTGCCAGCAGCTTTTCTACCTTATCCTACAATGAGCAGTTCTTC. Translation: CASSFSTLSYNEQFF.

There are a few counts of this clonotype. The CDR3 protein is CASSRAGTSPPYEQYF. As DNA, the CDR3 is TGTGCCAGCAGTCGTGCCGGGACTAGCCCACCCTACGAGCAGTACTTC. The genes are TRBV6-2 or TRBV6-3 and TRBJ2-7, with TRBD2 identical over 9 bases. CDR1 is MNHEY and CDR2 is SVGEGT in the germline V gene. CDR3 length equals 16 residues. V lost 5 bases, J lost 2 bases, and 10 bases stayed unmatched.

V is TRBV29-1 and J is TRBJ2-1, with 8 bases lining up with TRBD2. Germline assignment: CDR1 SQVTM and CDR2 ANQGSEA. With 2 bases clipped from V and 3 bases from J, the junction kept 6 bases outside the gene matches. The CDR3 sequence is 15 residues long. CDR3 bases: TGCAGCGTTGAATTCCAGGCGGGAGGCTACAATGAGCAGTTCTTC. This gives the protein CSVEFQAGGYNEQFF.

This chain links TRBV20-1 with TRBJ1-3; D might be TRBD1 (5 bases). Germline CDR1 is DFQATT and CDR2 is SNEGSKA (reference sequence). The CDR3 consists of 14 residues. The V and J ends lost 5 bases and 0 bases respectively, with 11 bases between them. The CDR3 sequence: CSAGDLRSGNTIYF. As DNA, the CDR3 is TGCAGTGCTGGGGACCTCCGCTCTGGAAACACCATATATTTT.